This T cell receptor (beta chain) derives from a study of blood T cell repertoires in COVID-19. Sequencing used immunoSEQ multiplex PCR; TCRdb keeps in-frame clones, though not all of them. The sample shows about 100,000 clones, roughly 88% of them seen only once. The clonotype was recovered from an older woman with acute or convalescent COVID-19. Sequenced material: peripheral blood.

Here the CDR3 DNA reads TGTGCCAGCGGTGGCGGAAGCTCCTACAATGAGCAGTTCTTC. This codes for CASGGGSSYNEQFF. The J gene is TRBJ2-1, the V gene TRBV6-6; no definite D call. This CDR3 is built from 14 residues. Trimming left V 8 bases short and J 0 bases short, with 11 bases between. The germline gives CDR1 MNHNY, CDR2 SVGAGI (reference sequence).